The 16 T cell receptor beta chains reported below all come from one sample, sequenced in a study of T cell repertoires in cytomegalovirus infection. For these receptors, no antigen is known. Each CDR3 protein gets one entry after TCRdb re-called the reads with MiXCR. The repertoire holds approximately 990,000 distinct CDR3 sequences, with about 33% as singletons. The sequencing used cultured CD8+ T cells from PBMCs, collected from culture after CMV antigen stimulation. These receptors all come from a human donor in good health (CMV status not recorded). Some clones in this sample may be carry-over from other donors' samples.

The rearrangement uses TRBV7-3 and TRBJ1-1, with D perhaps TRBD1 (6 bases). This CDR3 has 13 amino acids. The germline V gene encodes CDR1 SGHTA and CDR2 FQGTGA. Between the trimmed V and J ends, which lost 5 bases and 6 bases, there was a span of 13 bases. CDR3: CASSPYRAAEAFF. CDR3 in DNA: TGTGCCAGCAGCCCCTACAGGGCGGCTGAAGCTTTCTTT.

This rearrangement joins TRBV4-1 to TRBJ2-4; 9 bases align to TRBD1. From germline, CDR1 is MGHRA and CDR2 YSYEKL. The length of the CDR3 is 14 residues. The V segment lost 4 bases and the J segment 8 bases; nucleotides outside the gene matches: 6. CDR3 in DNA: TGCGCCAGCAGCCTCCTACAGGGGGCTGACATTCAGTACTTC. This translates into CASSLLQGADIQYF.

With respect to this clonotype: This clone may be a read error of a much larger clone one base away. The chain is built from TRBV11-3 and TRBJ1-6, with 7 positions matching TRBD1. V gave up 5 bases and J gave up 1 base; unmatched junction bases: 2. The length of the CDR3 is 15 residues. Germline V gene sequence: CDR1 SGHNT, CDR2 YENEEA. As DNA, the CDR3 is TGTGCCAGCAGCCACAGGGGATCCTATAATTCACCCCTCCACTTT. Protein sequence: CASSHRGSYNSPLHF.

This clonotype was detected only a few times. V and J are TRBV4-1 and TRBJ2-7; maybe TRBD1 (5 bases). The germline V and J ends were trimmed by 0 bases and 2 bases, with 11 bases remaining between them. The CDR3 contains 15 residues. Germline V gives CDR1 MGHRA, CDR2 YSYEKL. CDR3: CASSQDPTVTYEQYV. CDR3 nucleotide sequence: TGCGCCAGCAGCCAAGATCCGACAGTAACCTACGAGCAGTACGTC.

J is TRBJ2-2 and V is TRBV7-7, with a tentative D call TRBD2 (5 bases). Germline CDR1 is SSHAT and CDR2 is FNYEAQ (reference sequence). The CDR3 extends over 15 amino acids. The CDR3 nucleotides are TGTGCTAGCTCGGAGAGGGTTGCGAACACCGGGGAGCTGTTTTTT. This encodes CASSERVANTGELFF. Variable domain in full (rest from reference TRBV7-7 and TRBJ2-2): GAGVSQSPRYKVTKRGQDVTLRCDPISSHATLYWYQQALGQGPEFLTYFNYEAQPDKSGLPSDRFSAERPEGSISTLTIQRTEQRDSAMYRCASSERVANTGELFFGEGSRLTVL.

The sample holds a few counts of this clonotype. V gene TRBV7-6 combines with J gene TRBJ2-5; 7 bases align to TRBD1. Germline CDR1 reads SGHVS; CDR2 reads FNYEAQ. The trim removed 5 bases at V and 5 bases at J, leaving 14 bases unmatched. The CDR3 has 16 residues. CDR3 DNA: TGTGCCAGCAGCCCCCGCACCGGGACAGTGACGGAGACCCAGTACTTC. It codes for CASSPRTGTVTETQYF. Using reference TRBV7-6 and TRBJ2-5 for the parts outside the CDR3, the full variable domain is GAGVSQSPRYKVTKRGQDVALRCDPISGHVSLYWYRQALGQGPEFLTYFNYEAQQDKSGLPNDRFSAERPEGSISTLTIQRTEQRDSAMYRCASSPRTGTVTETQYFGPGTRLLVL.

The chain couples TRBV14 to TRBJ2-5; 9 bases match TRBD1. The J segment lost 5 bases and the V segment lost 3 bases, leaving 4 bases of the junction unmatched. The CDR3 runs to 14 residues. Germline CDR1 and CDR2: SGHDN and FVKESK. The CDR3 loop reads CASSHHRGLETQYF. The CDR3 nucleotides are TGTGCCAGCAGCCATCACAGGGGGCTGGAGACCCAGTACTTC.

Only a few counts were recorded for this clonotype. V gene TRBV19 combines with J gene TRBJ2-5, with D possibly being TRBD1 or TRBD2 (5 bases each). This CDR3 comprises 13 residues. Between the trimmed V and J ends, which lost 3 bases and 5 bases, there was a span of 10 bases. Germline loops: CDR1 LNHDA, CDR2 SQIVND (reference sequence). The CDR3, as DNA: TGTGCCAGTAGTATTGCCGGGGCGGAGACCCAGTACTTC. It encodes CASSIAGAETQYF.

This clonotype has just a few counts. At one boundary the junction diverges from the germline segment, which might be a read error. CDR3 in amino acids: CASSFRLTGDYNEQFF. The DNA for the CDR3 is TGTGCTAGCAGCTTTCGGCTGACGGGGGATTACAATGAGCAGTTCTTC. The rearrangement uses TRBV7-6 and TRBJ2-1; D is perhaps TRBD2 (6 bases). CDR3 length: 16 amino acids. The germline CDR1 and CDR2 sequences are SGHVS and FNYEAQ.

The table lists this clonotype with many counts. The chain uses TRBV7-2 and TRBJ2-7; tentatively, D is TRBD1 (7 bases). Trimming stripped 0 bases from V and 5 bases from J, with 17 bases between. CDR1 is SGHTA and CDR2 is FQGNSA in the germline V gene. This CDR3 is 16 amino acids long. The CDR3 is CASSLAPYGGGNEQYF. The CDR3 nucleotides read TGTGCCAGCAGCTTAGCTCCCTATGGAGGGGGCAACGAGCAGTACTTC.

This chain uses TRBV7-9 with TRBJ2-6, with D possibly being TRBD1 (6 bases). CDR1 is SEHNR, CDR2 FQNEAQ, per germline (reference sequence). Between the trimmed V and J ends, which lost 4 bases and 0 bases, there was a span of 16 bases. The CDR3 spans 18 residues. CDR3 coding DNA: TGTGCCAGCAGCTCTCACGGGACACTCGCCTCTGGGGCCAACGTCCTGACTTTC. Translated: CASSSHGTLASGANVLTF.

V is TRBV7-9 and J is TRBJ2-1; 8 bases align to TRBD1. Per germline, CDR1 SEHNR and CDR2 FQNEAQ (reference sequence). The junction had 4 bases not matched to a gene; V was cut back by 5 bases and J by 4 bases. The CDR3 spans 14 residues. Here the CDR3 DNA reads TGTGCCAGCAGCGCCCGACAGGGGTACAATGAGCAGTTCTTC. This codes for CASSARQGYNEQFF.

This chain links TRBV27 with TRBJ1-2, with D unclear. There are 13 residues in the CDR3. Per the germline V gene, CDR1 is MNHEY and CDR2 is SMNVEV (reference sequence). V was clipped by 3 bases and J by 4 bases, with 9 bases between them. DNA of the CDR3: TGTGCCAGCAGTTTGGGGTGGACCTATGGCTACACCTTC. It codes for CASSLGWTYGYTF.

This chain joins TRBV6-5 and TRBJ1-6; D is ambiguous. V lost 4 bases to trimming and J lost 9 bases, with 7 bases between them. Germline loops: CDR1 MNHEY, CDR2 SVGAGI. CDR3 size: 12 residues. The CDR3 is CASSSTGSPLHF. CDR3 DNA: TGTGCCAGCAGTTCGACGGGTTCACCCCTCCACTTT.

In this sample, this clonotype turned up many times. J is TRBJ2-3 and V is TRBV7-2; 7 bases agree with TRBD2. Germline trimming cut 4 bases from V and 0 bases from J; bases unmatched to any gene: 10. The CDR3 has 17 amino acids. The V gene's germline CDR1 is SGHTA and CDR2 FQGNSA. CDR3 sequence (DNA): TGTGCCAGCAGCTCCCAGCCCCGGGGGGTAAGCACAGATACGCAGTATTTT. Its translation is CASSSQPRGVSTDTQYF. Full variable domain (outside the CDR3, taken from reference TRBV7-2 and TRBJ2-3): GAGVSQSPSNKVTEKGKDVELRCDPISGHTALYWYRQSLGQGLEFLIYFQGNSAPDKSGLPSDRFSAERTGGSVSTLTIQRTQQEDSAVYLCASSSQPRGVSTDTQYFGPGTRLTVL.

This clonotype was counted at least ten times. This chain connects TRBV6-5 to TRBJ1-1; no definite D call. CDR1 and CDR2 from the germline V gene are MNHEY and SVGAGI. The CDR3 has 13 amino acids. Deletions cut 6 bases from V and 0 bases from J, with 8 bases between. Here the CDR3 reads CASSYGMNTEAFF. Here the CDR3 DNA reads TGTGCCAGCAGCTACGGCATGAACACTGAAGCTTTCTTT.